This T cell receptor beta chain was identified during a study of blood T cell repertoires in COVID-19. Study-wide background: Collection of acute and convalescent COVID-19 samples took place in the United States, Italy and Spain. T cells, B-cell-depleted T cells, or PBMCs provided the cDNA or gDNA that served as material.

V gave up 1 base and J gave up 1 base, with 7 bases separating them. Germline lookup yields CDR1 SGHVS and CDR2 FQNEAQ. The length of the CDR3 is 14 residues. Per the study methods: Reference gene primer amplification gave estimated nucleated cell counts. Sequenced by immunoSEQ multiplex PCR; TCRdb stores in-frame clones only, minus some. The V and J calls and clone size are taken from that table; D and trimming were inferred from the DNA. There are 150,000 to 200,000 clones in the sample; about 80% occur only once, and approximately 18% lies in the top ten. The specimen sequenced was peripheral blood. The sequence was obtained from a woman older than 75 with acute or convalescent COVID-19. The J gene is TRBJ1-2, the V gene TRBV7-8, with D unresolved. The CDR3 protein is CASSLGAHNYGYTF. DNA for the CDR3: TGTGCCAGCAGCTTAGGGGCACATAACTATGGCTACACCTTC.